This T cell receptor beta chain was documented in a study of CD4+ T cells in melanoma. From germline, CDR1 is SQVTM and CDR2 ANQGSEA. The CDR3 is made up of 16 amino acids. V lost 7 bases and J lost 1, with 17 bases in between. General study points: CD8+ T cell, macrophage and B cell function reportedly correlated with neoantigen-specific CD4+ T cells. In melanoma, neoantigen-specific CD4+ T cells reportedly differed in differentiation state.

Here immunoSEQ multiplex PCR was the method, and the copy in TCRdb shows in-frame clones only, minus some. The sample consists of roughly 52,000 clones, over 60% of them appearing once. This clone has more than one count but fewer than ten. The antigen remains undetermined. The receptor was derived from a human donor with melanoma. V usage is TRBV29-1 and J usage is TRBJ2-6, with D possibly matching TRBD1 (7 bases). The specimen sequenced was tumor tissue. For the CDR3, the DNA is TGCAGCGCAAGACAGGGAAGCGGGTCTGGGGCCAACGTCCTGACTTTC. It codes for CSARQGSGSGANVLTF.